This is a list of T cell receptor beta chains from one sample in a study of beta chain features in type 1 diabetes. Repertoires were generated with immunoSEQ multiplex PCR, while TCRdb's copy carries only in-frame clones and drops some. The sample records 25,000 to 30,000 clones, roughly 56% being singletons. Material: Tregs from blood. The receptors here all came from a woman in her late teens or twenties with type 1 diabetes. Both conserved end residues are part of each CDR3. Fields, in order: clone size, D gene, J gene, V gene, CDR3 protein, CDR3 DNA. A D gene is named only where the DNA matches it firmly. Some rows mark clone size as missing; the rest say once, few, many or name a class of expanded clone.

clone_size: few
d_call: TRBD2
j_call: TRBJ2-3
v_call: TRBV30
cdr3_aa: CAWSYPQSGSGTDTQYF
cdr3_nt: TGTGCCTGGAGTTACCCCCAGAGCGGGAGCGGGACAGATACGCAGTATTTT

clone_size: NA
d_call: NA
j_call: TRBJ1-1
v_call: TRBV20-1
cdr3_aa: CSARHDSEAFF
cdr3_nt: TGCAGTGCTAGACATGACAGTGAAGCTTTCTTT

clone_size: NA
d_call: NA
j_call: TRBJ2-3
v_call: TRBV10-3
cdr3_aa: CAIGTGNTQYF
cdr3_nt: TGTGCCATCGGAACAGGGAATACGCAGTATTTT

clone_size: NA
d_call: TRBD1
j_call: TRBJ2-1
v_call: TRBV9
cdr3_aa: CASSVYAGTGGNEQFF
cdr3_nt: TGTGCCAGCAGCGTCTATGCCGGGACAGGGGGCAATGAGCAGTTCTTC

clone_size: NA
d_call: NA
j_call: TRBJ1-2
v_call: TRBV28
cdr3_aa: CASSLDGSTPGYGYTF
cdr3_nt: TGTGCCAGCAGTTTAGACGGGTCTACCCCAGGGTATGGCTACACCTTC

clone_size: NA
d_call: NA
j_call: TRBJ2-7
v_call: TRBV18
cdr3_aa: CASSLTRDSYEQYF
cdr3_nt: TGTGCCAGCTCCCTCACTCGGGACTCCTACGAGCAGTACTTC

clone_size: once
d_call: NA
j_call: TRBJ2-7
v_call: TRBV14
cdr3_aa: CASSQSLYEQYF
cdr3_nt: TGTGCCAGCAGCCAATCCCTCTACGAGCAGTACTTC

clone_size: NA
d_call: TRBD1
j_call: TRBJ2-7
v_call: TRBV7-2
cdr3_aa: CASSARTGGGRGEQYF
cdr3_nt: TGTGCCAGCAGCGCCAGAACAGGGGGCGGACGGGGCGAGCAGTACTTC

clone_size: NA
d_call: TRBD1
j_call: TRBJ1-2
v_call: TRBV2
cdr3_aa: CASRDDRVSGYTF
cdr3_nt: TGTGCCAGCAGGGACGACAGGGTGTCCGGCTACACCTTC

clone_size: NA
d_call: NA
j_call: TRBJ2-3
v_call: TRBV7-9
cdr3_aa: CASKQGDTQYF
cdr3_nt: TGTGCCAGCAAACAGGGAGATACGCAGTATTTT

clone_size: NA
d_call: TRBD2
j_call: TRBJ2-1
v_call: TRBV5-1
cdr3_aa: CASSLVKTLAGGNNEQFF
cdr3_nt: TGCGCCAGCAGCTTGGTTAAGACTTTAGCGGGAGGAAACAATGAGCAGTTCTTC

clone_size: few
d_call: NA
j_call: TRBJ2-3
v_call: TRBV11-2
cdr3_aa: CASSLVRGTQYF
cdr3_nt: TGTGCCAGCAGCTTAGTAAGGGGGACGCAGTATTTT

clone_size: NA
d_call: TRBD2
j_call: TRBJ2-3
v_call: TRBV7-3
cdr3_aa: CASSRGLASTDTQYF
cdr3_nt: TGTGCCAGCAGCCGAGGACTAGCAAGCACAGATACGCAGTATTTT

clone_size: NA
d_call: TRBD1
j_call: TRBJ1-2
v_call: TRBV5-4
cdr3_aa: CASSLADRGHGGYTF
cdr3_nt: TGTGCCAGCAGCTTGGCGGACAGGGGGCATGGTGGCTACACCTTC

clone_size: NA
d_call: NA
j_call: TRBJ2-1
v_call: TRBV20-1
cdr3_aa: CSAVPRDEQFF
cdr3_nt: TGCAGTGCGGTCCCACGCGATGAGCAGTTCTTC

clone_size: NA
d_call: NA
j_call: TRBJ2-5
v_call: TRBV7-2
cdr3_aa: CASSLGTHQETQYF
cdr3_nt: TGTGCCAGCAGCTTAGGGACTCACCAAGAGACCCAGTACTTC

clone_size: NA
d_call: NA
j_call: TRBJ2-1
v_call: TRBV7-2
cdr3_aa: CASSLETYNEQFF
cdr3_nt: TGTGCCAGCAGCTTAGAGACATACAATGAGCAGTTCTTC

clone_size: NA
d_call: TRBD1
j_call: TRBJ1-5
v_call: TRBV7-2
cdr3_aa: CASSLGTGDQPQHF
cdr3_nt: TGTGCCAGCAGCTTAGGAACAGGGGATCAGCCCCAGCATTTT

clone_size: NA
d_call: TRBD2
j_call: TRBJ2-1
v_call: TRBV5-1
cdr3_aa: CASSPTSGEAYNEQFF
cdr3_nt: TGCGCCAGCAGCCCGACTAGCGGGGAAGCCTACAATGAGCAGTTCTTC

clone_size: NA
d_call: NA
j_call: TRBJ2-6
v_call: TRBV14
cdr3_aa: CASSHSGANVLTF
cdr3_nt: TGTGCCAGCTCCCACTCTGGGGCCAACGTCCTGACTTTC

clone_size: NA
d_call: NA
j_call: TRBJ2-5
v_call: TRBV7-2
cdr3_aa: CASSRPQETQYF
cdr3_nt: TGTGCCAGCAGCCGTCCTCAAGAGACCCAGTACTTC

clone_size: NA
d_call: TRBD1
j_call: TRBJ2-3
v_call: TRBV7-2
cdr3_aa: CASSLGPGTGLDTQYF
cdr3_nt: TGTGCCAGCAGCTTAGGACCCGGGACAGGGTTGGATACGCAGTATTTT

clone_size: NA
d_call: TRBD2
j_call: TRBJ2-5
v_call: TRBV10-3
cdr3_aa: CATGLAGTQETQYF
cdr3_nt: TGTGCCACCGGACTAGCGGGGACTCAAGAGACCCAGTACTTC

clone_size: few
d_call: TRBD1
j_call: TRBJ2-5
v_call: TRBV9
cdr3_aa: CASSKQGGETQYF
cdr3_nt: TGTGCCAGCAGCAAACAGGGGGGAGAGACCCAGTACTTC

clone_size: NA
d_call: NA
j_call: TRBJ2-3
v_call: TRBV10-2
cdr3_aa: CASSDTGYLTQYF
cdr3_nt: TGCGCCAGCAGTGATACAGGCTATCTTACGCAGTATTTT

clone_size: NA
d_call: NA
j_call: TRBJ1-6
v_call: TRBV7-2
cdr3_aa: CASSLVSIGNSPLHF
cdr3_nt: TGTGCCAGCAGCTTAGTGTCAATCGGGAATTCACCCCTCCACTTT

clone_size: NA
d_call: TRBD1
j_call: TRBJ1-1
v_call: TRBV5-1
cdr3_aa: CASSSGQGENTEAFF
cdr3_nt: TGCGCCAGCAGCTCGGGACAGGGAGAGAACACTGAAGCTTTCTTT

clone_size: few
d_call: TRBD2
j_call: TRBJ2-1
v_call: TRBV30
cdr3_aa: CAWGSGLATYNEQFF
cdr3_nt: TGTGCCTGGGGCTCGGGACTAGCAACTTACAATGAGCAGTTCTTC

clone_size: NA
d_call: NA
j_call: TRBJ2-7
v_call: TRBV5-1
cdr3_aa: CASSLEYEQYF
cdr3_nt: TGCGCCAGCAGCTTAGAATACGAGCAGTACTTC